The source of this T cell receptor beta chain is a study of graft-versus-host responses after intestinal transplantation. Whole-study context: Tacrolimus plus steroids were given to all recipients for approximately 3 years, preceded by anti-thymocyte globulin induction.

The CDR3 contains 13 residues. V was shortened by 0 bases and J by 0 bases, with 1 base between the two germline ends. Per germline, CDR1 SGHTA and CDR2 FQGNSA. Only in-frame clones appear in the TCRdb table, and some are missing; sequencing was by immunoSEQ multiplex PCR. The sample lists over 100,000 clones, roughly 91% occurring once. With respect to this clone: Its antigen remains unidentified.

The chain combines TRBV7-2 with TRBJ2-3, with D unresolved. Here the sequenced sample was unstimulated CD4+ T cells sorted from spleen or lymph node cells, taken before intestinal transplant. The clonotype originates from a human donor who received an intestinal transplant. The CDR3 protein is CASSLASTDTQYF. Here the CDR3 DNA reads TGTGCCAGCAGCTTAGCCAGCACAGATACGCAGTATTTT.